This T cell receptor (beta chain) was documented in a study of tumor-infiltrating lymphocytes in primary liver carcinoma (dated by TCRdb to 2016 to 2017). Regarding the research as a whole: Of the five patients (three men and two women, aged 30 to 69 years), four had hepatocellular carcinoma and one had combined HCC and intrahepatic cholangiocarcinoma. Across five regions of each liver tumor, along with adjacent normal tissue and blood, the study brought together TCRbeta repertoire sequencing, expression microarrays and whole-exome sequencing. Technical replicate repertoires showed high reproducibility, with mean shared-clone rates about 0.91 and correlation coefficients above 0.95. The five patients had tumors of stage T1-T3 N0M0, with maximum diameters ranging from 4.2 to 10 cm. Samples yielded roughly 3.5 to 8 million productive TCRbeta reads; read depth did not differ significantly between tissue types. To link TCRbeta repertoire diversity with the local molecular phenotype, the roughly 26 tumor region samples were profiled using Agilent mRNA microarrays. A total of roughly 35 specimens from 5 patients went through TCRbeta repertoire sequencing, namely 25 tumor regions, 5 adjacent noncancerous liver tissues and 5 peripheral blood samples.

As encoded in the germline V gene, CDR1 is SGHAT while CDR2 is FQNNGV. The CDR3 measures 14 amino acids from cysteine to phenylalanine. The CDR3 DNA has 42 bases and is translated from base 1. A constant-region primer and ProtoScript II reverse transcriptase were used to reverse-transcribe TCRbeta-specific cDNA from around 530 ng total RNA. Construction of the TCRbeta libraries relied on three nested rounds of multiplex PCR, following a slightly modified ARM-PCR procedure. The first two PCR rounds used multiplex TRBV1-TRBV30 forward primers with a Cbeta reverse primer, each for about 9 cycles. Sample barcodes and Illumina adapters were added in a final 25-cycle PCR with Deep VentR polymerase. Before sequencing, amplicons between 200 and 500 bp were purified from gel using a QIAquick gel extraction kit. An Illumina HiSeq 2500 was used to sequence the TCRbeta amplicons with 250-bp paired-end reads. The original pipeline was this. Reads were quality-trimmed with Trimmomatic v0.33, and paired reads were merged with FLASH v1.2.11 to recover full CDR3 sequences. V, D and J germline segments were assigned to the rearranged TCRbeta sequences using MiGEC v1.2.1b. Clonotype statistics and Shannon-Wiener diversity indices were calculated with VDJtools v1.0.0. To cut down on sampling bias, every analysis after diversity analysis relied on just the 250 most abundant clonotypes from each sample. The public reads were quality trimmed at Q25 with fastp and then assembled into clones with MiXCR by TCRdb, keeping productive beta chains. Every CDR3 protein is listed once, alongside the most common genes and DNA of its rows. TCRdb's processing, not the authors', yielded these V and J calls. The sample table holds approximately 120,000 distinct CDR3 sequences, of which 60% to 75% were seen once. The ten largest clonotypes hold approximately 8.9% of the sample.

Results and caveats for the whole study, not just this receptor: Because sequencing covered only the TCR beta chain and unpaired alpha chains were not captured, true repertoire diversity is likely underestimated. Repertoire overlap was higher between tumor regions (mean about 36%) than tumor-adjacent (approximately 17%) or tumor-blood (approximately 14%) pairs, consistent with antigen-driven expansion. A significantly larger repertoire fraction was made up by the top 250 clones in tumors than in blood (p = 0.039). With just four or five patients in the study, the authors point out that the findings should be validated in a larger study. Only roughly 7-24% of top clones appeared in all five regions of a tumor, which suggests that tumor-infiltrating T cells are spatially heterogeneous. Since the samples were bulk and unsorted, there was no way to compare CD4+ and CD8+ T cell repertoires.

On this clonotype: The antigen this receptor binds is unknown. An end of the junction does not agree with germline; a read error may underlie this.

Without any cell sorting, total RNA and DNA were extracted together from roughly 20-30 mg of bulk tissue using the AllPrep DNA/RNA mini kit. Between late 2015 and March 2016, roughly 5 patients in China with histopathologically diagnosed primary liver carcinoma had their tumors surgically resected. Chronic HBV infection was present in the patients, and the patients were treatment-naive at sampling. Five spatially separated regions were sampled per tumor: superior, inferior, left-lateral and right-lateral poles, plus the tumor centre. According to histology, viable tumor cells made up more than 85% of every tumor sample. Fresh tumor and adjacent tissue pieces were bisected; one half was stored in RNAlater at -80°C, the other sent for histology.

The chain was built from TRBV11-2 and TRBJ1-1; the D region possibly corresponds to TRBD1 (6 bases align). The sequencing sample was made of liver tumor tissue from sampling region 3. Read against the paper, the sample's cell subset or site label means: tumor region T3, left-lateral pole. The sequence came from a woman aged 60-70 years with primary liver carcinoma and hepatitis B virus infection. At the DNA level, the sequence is TGTGCCAGCAGCTTAACCGGGGGGCGAGTTGAAGGTTTCTTT. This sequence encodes CASSLTGGRVEGFF.